Each of the 19 T cell receptor beta chains below was sequenced from the same sample in a study of cytomegalovirus exposure and HLA in healthy donors. PCR amplification relied on 60 Vbeta primers (plus 13 Jbeta primers). Method: immunoSEQ multiplex PCR; TCRdb's copy keeps in-frame clones and lacks some. The sample records approximately 190,000 clones, approximately 84% being singletons. What was sequenced was PBMCs. These receptors originate from a man aged 50 to 59 in good health and CMV-seronegative.

The V and J genes are TRBV2 and TRBJ1-1, with D unclear. Trimming removed 7 bases from V and 11 bases from J, with 11 bases in between. The V gene's germline CDR1 is SNHLY and CDR2 FYNNEI. The CDR3 extends over 10 amino acids. CDR3 nucleotide sequence: TGTGCCAGCAACATAGTGAGGGCTTTCTTT. Translation: CASNIVRAFF.

The CDR3 DNA reads TGCAGCGTTGAAGATGGCGAGACCCAGTACTTC. It encodes CSVEDGETQYF. This sequence joins TRBV29-1 and TRBJ2-5; D ambiguous. The germline V gene encodes CDR1 SQVTM and CDR2 ANQGSEA. V lost 0 bases, J lost 5 bases, and 4 bases lay in between. This CDR3 has 11 amino acids.

The chain combines TRBV6-1 with TRBJ1-1; 7 nucleotides match TRBD1. Looked up from germline, CDR1 is MNHNS and CDR2 is SASEGT. The V gene end was trimmed by 5 bases and the J gene end by 11 bases; junction bases not matched to a gene: 11. CDR3 size: 13 residues. CDR3 loop: CASSPGQLLRAFF. The CDR3 coding sequence is TGTGCCAGCAGTCCGGGACAGCTCCTCAGGGCTTTCTTT.

Turning to this clone: Additional DNA sequences in this sample encode the identical CDR3. The rearrangement links TRBV9 to TRBJ2-3; D is undetermined. Trimming left V 0 bases short and J 4 bases short, with 3 bases between. The CDR3 sequence is 12 residues long. Looked up from germline, CDR1 is SGDLS and CDR2 is YYNGEE. CDR3: CASSVAADTQYF. The CDR3 coding sequence is TGTGCCAGCAGCGTAGCGGCAGATACGCAGTATTTT.

The rearrangement joins TRBV14 to TRBJ2-2; D perhaps matches TRBD2 (5 bases). CDR1 is SGHDN, CDR2 FVKESK, per germline. The CDR3 extends over 17 amino acids. The V gene lost 4 bases and the J gene lost 7 bases, with 22 bases spanning the gap. For the CDR3, the DNA is TGTGCCAGCAGCCGCCCTGGACGGGTCGGCGAGGGCGGGGAGCTGTTTTTT. As protein: CASSRPGRVGEGGELFF.

This sequence joins TRBV18 and TRBJ2-2; TRBD1 agrees at 7 bases. The ends lost 4 bases at V and 4 bases at J; junction bases unmatched: 9. This CDR3 spans 16 amino acids. Germline CDR1 and CDR2: KGHSH and LQKENI. The CDR3: CASSLQSGGATGELFF. The DNA of the CDR3 is TGTGCCAGCTCACTTCAGTCAGGGGGAGCCACCGGGGAGCTGTTTTTT.

The chain joins TRBV6-5 to TRBJ2-3, with TRBD2 matching 7 bases. The CDR3 covers 12 residues. Per the germline V gene, CDR1 is MNHEY and CDR2 is SVGAGI. The junction had 0 bases not matched to a gene; V was cut back by 6 bases and J by 3 bases. The CDR3 DNA sequence: TGTGCCAGCAGGGGGGGGACAGATACGCAGTATTTT. As protein: CASRGGTDTQYF.

This clone showed up just once. The gene calls are TRBV29-1 and TRBJ2-7; 9 bases line up with TRBD1. J lost 6 bases, V lost 6 bases, and 3 bases had no gene match. Germline V CDR1 and CDR2: SQVTM, ANQGSEA. There are 11 residues in the CDR3. The CDR3 DNA reads as TGCAGCGTGGGACAGGGCGTCGAGCAGTACTTC. It yields the protein CSVGQGVEQYF.

V and J are TRBV6-6 and TRBJ1-2; 7 positions match TRBD1. This CDR3 spans 15 amino acids. The V and J ends lost 0 bases and 0 bases, in that order; junction bases with no gene match: 1. Per the germline V gene, CDR1 is MNHNY and CDR2 is SVGAGI (reference sequence). CDR3 loop: CASSYSGTANYGYTF. The CDR3 nucleotides are TGTGCCAGCAGTTACTCGGGGACAGCTAACTATGGCTACACCTTC.

This clone showed up just once. The rearrangement links TRBV2 to TRBJ2-1, with unresolved D. This CDR3 comprises 12 residues. Germline V gene lookup returns CDR1 SNHLY and CDR2 FYNNEI. The germline V and J ends were trimmed by 5 bases and 4 bases, with 6 bases remaining between them. The CDR3: CASSFIYNEQFF. DNA for the CDR3: TGTGCCAGCAGTTTCATTTACAATGAGCAGTTCTTC.

The chain employs TRBV6-1 and TRBJ1-6; TRBD1 might be the D (6 bases). Germline CDR1 and CDR2: MNHNS and SASEGT. The CDR3 is 15 amino acids. With 5 bases removed from V and 6 bases from J, the gap between germline ends came to 14 bases. CDR3 sequence: CASSFRDILNSPLHF. The CDR3 coding sequence is TGTGCCAGCAGTTTCCGGGACATTCTTAATTCACCCCTCCACTTT.

The gene calls are TRBV6-5 and TRBJ1-5; D is unclear. This CDR3 spans 13 amino acids. Per the germline V gene, CDR1 is MNHEY and CDR2 is SVGAGI. V dropped 6 bases and J dropped 11 bases, with 17 bases sitting between them. CDR3 protein: CASRSPGSLAQHF. The CDR3 DNA sequence: TGTGCCAGCAGATCCCCGGGAAGTCTGGCCCAGCATTTT.

Notes on this clone: A read error may produce the germline difference seen at one junction end. The rearrangement joins TRBV30 to TRBJ2-1; no definite D call. The CDR3 runs to 8 residues. CDR1 GTSNPN and CDR2 SVGIG come from the germline V gene (reference sequence). The CDR3, as DNA: TGCACCGCGAATGAGCAGTTCTTC. Amino acid sequence: CTANEQFF.

The chain joins TRBV2 to TRBJ1-1; D remains ambiguous. The V gene's germline CDR1 is SNHLY and CDR2 FYNNEI. V lost 2 bases and J 2 bases, leaving 6 bases between the germline ends. The CDR3 has 13 amino acids. CDR3 coding DNA: TGTGCCAGCAGTGAAAGAGAAAACACTGAAGCTTTCTTT. Protein product: CASSERENTEAFF.

This clone was recorded a few times. Other nucleotide sequences in the sample specify the same CDR3. The chain has TRBV4-1 and TRBJ1-5; D unclear. The germline CDR1 and CDR2 sequences are MGHRA and YSYEKL. Trimming took off 3 bases at V and 3 bases at J, with 9 bases between the two ends. There are 14 residues in the CDR3. The CDR3 is CASSHRESNQPQHF. The CDR3 DNA is TGCGCCAGCAGCCACCGGGAATCCAATCAGCCCCAGCATTTT.

This rearrangement joins TRBV19 to TRBJ1-5, with a tentative D call TRBD1 (5 bases). CDR1 is LNHDA and CDR2 is SQIVND in the germline V gene (reference sequence). V was cut by 5 bases and J by 7 bases, with 15 bases left in between. The CDR3 covers 14 residues. The CDR3 DNA follows: TGTGCCAGTAGTGACTTACAGGAACGCCAGCCCCAGCATTTT. It codes for CASSDLQERQPQHF.

The chain uses TRBV10-3 and TRBJ1-2; D is unresolved. The germline CDR1 and CDR2 sequences are ENHRY and SYGVKD. The CDR3 covers 16 residues. V lost 2 bases and J lost 4, with 17 bases in between. CDR3 residues: CAISEPLTKVPYGYTF. CDR3 DNA sequence: TGTGCCATCAGTGAGCCTTTAACTAAGGTTCCCTATGGCTACACCTTC.

Notes on this clone: Within the sample, other DNA sequences also encode this same CDR3. This chain's CDR3 is CASSLSGGPYNEQFF. Written as DNA, the CDR3 is TGTGCCAGCAGCTTGAGCGGGGGGCCGTACAATGAGCAGTTCTTC. The chain recombines TRBV7-2 with TRBJ2-1; 9 nucleotides agree with TRBD2. Trimming took 3 bases from V and 4 from J; bases not matched to a gene: 4. The CDR3 runs 15 residues. Germline assignment: CDR1 SGHTA and CDR2 FQGNSA.

This clone appeared a single time. The CDR3 is CASSLRRGQPGELFF. The CDR3 bases are TGTGCCAGCAGCTTAAGGAGGGGGCAACCCGGGGAGCTGTTTTTT. This chain connects TRBV7-8 to TRBJ2-2; TRBD1 might be the D (7 bases). CDR3 length: 15 residues. The V and J ends lost 2 bases and 6 bases respectively, with 13 bases between them. The germline V gene encodes CDR1 SGHVS and CDR2 FQNEAQ.